One sample yielded the 20 T cell receptor beta chains listed below, sequenced in a study of CD8 T cells in ankylosing spondylitis. TCRdb called the 5' RACE reads again in MiXCR, with one record for every CDR3 protein. The sample yields around 320,000 distinct CDR3 sequences, around 20% seen once. The sequencing input was blood, either unsorted or a sorted T cell fraction (not recorded which). These receptor sequences come from a female donor with ankylosing spondylitis or in good health (not recorded which).

This clonotype has a handful of counts. The chain is built from TRBV20-1 and TRBJ2-4; the D is unclear. Germline assignment: CDR1 DFQATT and CDR2 SNEGSKA (reference sequence). CDR3 length equals 12 residues. With 5 bases removed from V and 7 bases from J, the gap between germline ends came to 12 bases. The DNA for the CDR3 is TGCAGTGCTCTAATAATCCCCAACATTCAGTACTTC. This encodes CSALIIPNIQYF.

This clonotype has just a few counts. The V call is TRBV6-6, the J call TRBJ2-7, with D tentatively TRBD1 (6 bases). Trimming took 0 bases from V and 3 from J, leaving 6 bases between them. Germline assignment: CDR1 MNHNY and CDR2 SVGAGI (reference sequence). CDR3 length: 13 amino acids. In nucleotides, the CDR3 is TGTGCCAGCAGTTACTCGGACAGCTACGAGCAGTACTTC. Protein: CASSYSDSYEQYF.

V and J are TRBV12-3 or TRBV12-4 and TRBJ1-4; 8 nucleotides line up with TRBD1. V lost 6 bases to trimming and J lost 8 bases; unmatched junction nucleotides: 8. The CDR3 loop spans 14 amino acids. The CDR3 bases are TGTGCCAGCAGCCCTGGACAGGGTAGGGAAAAACTGTTTTTT. The encoded protein is CASSPGQGREKLFF.

The V and J genes are TRBV12-3 or TRBV12-4 and TRBJ2-4; no definite D call. The CDR3 runs to 16 residues. V dropped 5 bases and J dropped 8 bases, with 22 bases sitting between them. CDR3 DNA: TGTGCCAGCAGTCCTACGGAGAAGGATCCAGGACACATTCAGTACTTC. Its protein product is CASSPTEKDPGHIQYF.

In DNA form, the CDR3 reads TGCAGTGCTAGATCCGGGACAGCGAATTCACCCCTCCACTTT. It yields the protein CSARSGTANSPLHF. The V and J genes are TRBV20-1 and TRBJ1-6; 7 bases map to TRBD1. Germline V gene lookup returns CDR1 DFQATT and CDR2 SNEGSKA (reference sequence). With V trimmed by 2 bases and J by 7 bases, 5 bases remained unmatched. The CDR3 sequence is 14 residues long.

The gene calls are TRBV21-1 and TRBJ2-7. TRBV21-1 is deemed a pseudogene. The CDR3 extends over 13 amino acids. CDR3 in amino acids: CASIETSYHEQYF. In DNA, the CDR3 is TGTGCCAGCATCGAGACTAGCTACCACGAGCAGTACTTC.

The rearrangement uses TRBV24-1 and TRBJ2-3, with D possibly TRBD1 on 6 matching bases. V shed 3 bases and J shed 4 bases, with 7 bases lying between them. This CDR3 contains 13 residues. Germline V CDR1 and CDR2: KGHDR, SFDVKD. The CDR3 DNA sequence: TGTGCCACCAGTGATCCAGGGGCAGATACGCAGTATTTT. Protein sequence: CATSDPGADTQYF.

The chain is built from TRBV12-3 or TRBV12-4 and TRBJ2-7, with D maybe TRBD2 (5 bases). The length of the CDR3 is 12 residues. The germline V and J ends were trimmed by 6 bases and 3 bases, with 9 bases remaining between them. DNA of the CDR3: TGTGCCAGCAGAACTAGAAACTACGAGCAGTACTTC. Translating gives CASRTRNYEQYF.

V is TRBV7-2 and J is TRBJ1-1; D not resolved. Germline V gene lookup returns CDR1 SGHTA and CDR2 FQGNSA. This CDR3 is built from 14 residues. The V end was cut by 1 base, the J end by 3 bases, with 9 bases between. The CDR3, as DNA: TGTGCCAGCAGCTTAGAGTTGGGGTACACTGAAGCTTTCTTT. It yields the protein CASSLELGYTEAFF.

The chain uses TRBV12-3 or TRBV12-4 and TRBJ2-3; D gene uncertain. V was pared by 11 bases and J by 6 bases, with 15 bases between. The length of the CDR3 is 12 residues. CDR3 nucleotide sequence: TGTGCCGGAAAGTCCTCTGGGGATACGCAGTATTTT. This sequence encodes CAGKSSGDTQYF.

The sample holds a few counts of this clonotype. The chain joins TRBV5-1 to TRBJ2-3; D ambiguous. V dropped 0 bases and J dropped 8 bases, with 10 bases sitting between them. Looked up from germline, CDR1 is SGHRS and CDR2 is YFSETQ. This CDR3 spans 13 amino acids. The CDR3 is CASSLAVDGTQYF. CDR3 in DNA: TGCGCCAGCAGCTTGGCGGTGGACGGTACGCAGTATTTT.

The V and J genes are TRBV2 and TRBJ2-3; TRBD2 matches at 8 bases. Trimming at V came to 3 bases and at J to 8 bases, leaving 7 bases not matched to a gene. Germline V lookup: CDR1 SNHLY, CDR2 FYNNEI. The length of the CDR3 is 14 residues. In DNA form, the CDR3 reads TGTGCCAGCAGTGATCCAGCGGGAGCGGGTACGCAGTATTTT. It translates to CASSDPAGAGTQYF.

This clonotype was seen at least ten times. CDR3 sequence: CSARDPGTGYHEQYF. CDR3 nucleotides: TGCAGTGCTAGGGACCCCGGGACAGGGTACCACGAGCAGTACTTC. The chain links TRBV20-1 to TRBJ2-7; TRBD1 matches at 9 bases. The CDR3 is 15 amino acids. V shed 3 bases and J 5 bases; nucleotides not matched to a gene: 11. Germline CDR1 is DFQATT and CDR2 is SNEGSKA (reference sequence).

V gene TRBV29-1 combines with J gene TRBJ2-3; no reliable D call. V was pared by 6 bases and J by 2 bases, with 12 bases between. The germline V gene has CDR1 SQVTM and CDR2 ANQGSEA. The CDR3 loop spans 13 amino acids. CDR3 nucleotide sequence: TGCAGCGTGTACCTAACATTCACAGATACGCAGTATTTT. Translation: CSVYLTFTDTQYF.

This clonotype has just a few counts. The V gene is TRBV11-2, the J gene TRBJ2-4, with 10 bases matching TRBD1. The CDR3 contains 17 residues. The junction had 5 bases not matched to a gene; V was cut back by 1 base and J by 2 bases. Germline CDR1 and CDR2: SGHAT and FQNNGV. CDR3 loop: CASSLGQGARSKNIQYF. CDR3 nucleotides: TGTGCCAGCAGCTTAGGACAGGGGGCGAGGTCCAAAAACATTCAGTACTTC.

The chain links TRBV16 to TRBJ1-5; D gene ambiguous. The CDR3 contains 14 residues. Trimming took off 0 bases at V and 7 bases at J, with 10 bases between the two ends. Germline V gene sequence: CDR1 KGHSY, CDR2 FQNENV. The CDR3 spells CASSQSVEGQPQHF. The CDR3 nucleotides read TGTGCCAGCAGCCAATCGGTGGAAGGGCAGCCCCAGCATTTT.

This chain connects TRBV12-3 or TRBV12-4 to TRBJ2-5; no definite D call. This CDR3 region has 13 residues. The V gene lost 2 bases and the J gene lost 4 bases, with 8 bases spanning the gap. The CDR3 sequence is CASSLREVETQYF. The CDR3 DNA reads as TGTGCCAGCAGTTTACGAGAAGTAGAGACCCAGTACTTC.

The V gene is TRBV4-3, the J gene TRBJ1-2, with a possible D match to TRBD1 (5 bases). The germline V gene has CDR1 LGHNA and CDR2 YSLEER. The CDR3 contains 14 residues. Trimming left V 4 bases short and J 2 bases short, with 11 bases between. The CDR3 here is CASSRLRDNYGYTF. CDR3 sequence (DNA): TGCGCCAGCAGCCGCCTCCGGGACAACTATGGCTACACCTTC.

This clonotype was counted ten times or more. V and J are TRBV4-1 and TRBJ1-1, with TRBD1 matching over 7 bases. This CDR3 comprises 15 residues. The V gene's germline CDR1 is MGHRA and CDR2 YSYEKL. The ends lost 4 bases at V and 6 bases at J; junction bases unmatched: 11. The CDR3 reads CASSRLDREVAEAFF. In nucleotides, the CDR3 is TGCGCCAGCAGCCGACTCGACAGGGAGGTGGCTGAAGCTTTCTTT.

This clonotype was observed a few times. The chain is built from TRBV15 and TRBJ2-1; tentatively, D is TRBD2 (6 bases). The germline CDR1 and CDR2 sequences are LNHNV and YYDKDF (reference sequence). This CDR3 contains 14 residues. With 1 base removed from V and 14 bases from J, the gap between germline ends came to 18 bases. CDR3 bases: TGTGCCACCAGCAGAGCCACAAAGGAGGGCCGTGAGTTCTTC. Its protein is CATSRATKEGREFF. Using reference TRBV15 and TRBJ2-1 for the parts outside the CDR3, the full variable domain is DAMVIQNPRYQVTQFGKPVTLSCSQTLNHNVMYWYQQKSSQAPKLLFHYYDKDFNNEADTPDNFQSRRPNTSFCFLDIRSPGLGDTAMYLCATSRATKEGREFFGPGTRLTVL.